Shown below are 29 T cell receptor beta chains from a single sample sequenced in a study of cytomegalovirus exposure and HLA in healthy donors (TCRdb year 2017). The method behind the library was the immunoSEQ multiplex PCR assay. The multiplex PCR relied on a mix of 60 forward primers for TCR Vbeta segments and 13 reverse primers for TCR Jbeta segments. TCRdb limited this immuneACCESS table to in-frame rearrangements with V and J called. A share of clones is missing; checked studies link under half to unresolved V genes, and the rest is unexplained. For this sample there are 160,000 or so clones; just over 75% appear just once. In total, the top ten clones hold around 1.5% of the sample. The material sequenced was PBMCs. The source is a man in his forties in good health and CMV-seronegative.

J is TRBJ1-1 and V is TRBV4-1, with 12 bases identical to TRBD1. CDR3 length: 18 amino acids. V dropped 4 bases and J dropped 3; count of bases not matched to a gene: 12. Germline CDR1 is MGHRA and CDR2 is YSYEKL. The CDR3, as DNA: TGCGCCAGCAGCCCCTCCGGGACAGGGGGCGCCTGGGACACTGAAGCTTTCTTT. It codes for CASSPSGTGGAWDTEAFF.

The CDR3: CASSLVAGEQYF. The CDR3 nucleotides are TGTGCCAGCAGCTTAGTGGCGGGGGAGCAGTACTTC. The rearrangement joins TRBV13 to TRBJ2-7; weak D call: TRBD2 (6 bases). The V end was cut by 1 base, the J end by 7 bases, with 8 bases between. This CDR3 comprises 12 residues. Per the germline V gene, CDR1 is PRHDT and CDR2 is FYEKMQ (reference sequence). Filled out from reference TRBV13 and TRBJ2-7, the complete variable domain reads AAGVIQSPRHLIKEKRETATLKCYPIPRHDTVYWYQQGPGQDPQFLISFYEKMQSDKGSIPDRFSAQQFSDYHSELNMSSLELGDSALYFCASSLVAGEQYFGPGTRLTVT.

About this clone itself: Sequence at one end of the junction differs from germline and may be a read error. The CDR3 DNA reads as TGTGTCAGCAGCTTGGGACTAGCGCAAGAGACCCAGTACTTC. Encoded protein: CVSSLGLAQETQYF. The rearrangement uses TRBV5-4 and TRBJ2-5, with 10 bases matching TRBD2. Per germline, CDR1 SGHNT and CDR2 YYREEE (reference sequence). CDR3 length: 14 residues.

J is TRBJ2-7 and V is TRBV4-1; D is possibly TRBD1 (5 bases). With 1 base removed from V and 3 bases from J, the gap between germline ends came to 16 bases. Germline V lookup: CDR1 MGHRA, CDR2 YSYEKL. The CDR3 is 16 residues long. CDR3 in amino acids: CASSQGSQGIIYEQYF. CDR3 in DNA: TGCGCCAGCAGCCAAGGTTCTCAGGGAATCATCTACGAGCAGTACTTC.

The chain's CDR3 is CASKDRNTEAFF. The DNA of the CDR3 is TGTGCCAGTAAGGACAGGAACACTGAAGCTTTCTTT. V and J are TRBV19 and TRBJ1-1, with a possible D match to TRBD1 (6 bases). The V end was cut by 7 bases, the J end by 1 base, with 7 bases between. Germline assignment: CDR1 LNHDA and CDR2 SQIVND (reference sequence). This CDR3 is 12 amino acids long. Based on the CDR3 plus reference TRBV19 and TRBJ1-1, the full variable domain is DGGITQSPKYLFRKEGQNVTLSCEQNLNHDAMYWYRQDPGQGLRLIYYSQIVNDFQKGDIAEGYSVSREKKESFPLTVTSAQKNPTAFYLCASKDRNTEAFFGQGTRLTVV.

With regard to this clone: At one end, the junction sequence differs from germline, possibly due to a read error. This chain links TRBV7-9 with TRBJ1-4; 8 nucleotides align to TRBD1. The CDR3 is 16 residues long. Germline V gene data show CDR1 as SEHNR and CDR2 as FQNEAQ (reference sequence). The chain's CDR3 is CSSSLAGQGAGEKLFF. For the CDR3, the DNA is TGTTCCAGCAGCTTAGCGGGGCAGGGGGCAGGTGAAAAACTGTTTTTT.

This clone was seen repeatedly, ten times or more. Sequence at one end of the junction differs from germline and may be a read error. The rearrangement uses TRBV6-1 and TRBJ1-1; D unclear. In germline, CDR1 is MNHNS, CDR2 SASEGT. The CDR3 length is 10 residues. CDR3 sequence: CASSERPRRF. CDR3 DNA sequence: TGTGCCAGCAGTGAAAGGCCTCGGAGGTTT.

The chain couples TRBV10-3 to TRBJ1-1; 9 bases agree with TRBD1. J was trimmed by 3 bases and V by 8 bases; bases with no gene match: 4. The CDR3 loop spans 13 amino acids. From germline, CDR1 is ENHRY and CDR2 SYGVKD. Here the CDR3 DNA reads TGTGCCATCGTCCGGACAGGGGACACTGAAGCTTTCTTT. It encodes CAIVRTGDTEAFF.

The V and J genes are TRBV7-3 and TRBJ2-2; TRBD2 matches 11 bases. Germline assignment: CDR1 SGHTA and CDR2 FQGTGA. The CDR3 totals 16 residues. The V segment lost 5 bases and the J segment 3 bases; nucleotides outside the gene matches: 5. In DNA, the CDR3 is TGTGCCAGCAGCCCCCTGGGACTAGCGGACACCGGGGAGCTGTTTTTT. Amino acid sequence: CASSPLGLADTGELFF.

The CDR3 sequence is CASSATGDTEAFF. The CDR3 nucleotides read TGTGCCAGTAGTGCGACAGGGGACACTGAAGCTTTCTTT. The chain links TRBV19 to TRBJ1-1, with 8 bases that match TRBD1. Germline V lookup: CDR1 LNHDA, CDR2 SQIVND (reference sequence). The V and J ends lost 5 bases and 3 bases, in that order; junction bases with no gene match: 2. The CDR3 is made up of 13 amino acids.

The V and J genes are TRBV5-4 and TRBJ1-1, with D maybe TRBD1 (6 bases). This CDR3 has 14 amino acids. Trimming removed 1 base at V and 4 bases at J, with 11 bases between. Looked up from germline, CDR1 is SGHNT and CDR2 is YYREEE (reference sequence). DNA of the CDR3: TGTGCCAGCAGCTTGCTACAGGGAAGCACTGAAGCTTTCTTT. Amino acids: CASSLLQGSTEAFF.

This chain joins TRBV2 and TRBJ2-7, with 7 bases aligning to TRBD1. This CDR3 is 14 amino acids long. The germline gives CDR1 SNHLY, CDR2 FYNNEI. The V segment lost 7 bases and the J segment 4 bases; nucleotides outside the gene matches: 10. In DNA form, the CDR3 reads TGTGCCAGCAAACCTGGGACAGCGGTGTACGAGCAGTACGTC. Translated, it gives CASKPGTAVYEQYV.

V and J are TRBV5-1 and TRBJ2-2; 9 positions agree with TRBD2. CDR1 and CDR2 from the germline V gene are SGHRS and YFSETQ. The ends lost 3 bases at V and 4 bases at J; junction bases unmatched: 10. This CDR3 has 17 amino acids. In DNA, the CDR3 is TGCGCCAGCAGCTGGGGTCCTAGCGGGACGGCCACCGGGGAGCTGTTTTTT. Translating gives CASSWGPSGTATGELFF.

The chain links TRBV6-1 to TRBJ1-5; D is uncertain. The CDR3 loop spans 13 amino acids. Germline CDR1 and CDR2: MNHNS and SASEGT. V was pared by 5 bases and J by 1 base, with 6 bases between. The DNA of the CDR3 is TGTGCCAGCAGTACACAGAGCAATCAGCCCCAGCATTTT. Translation gives CASSTQSNQPQHF.

This chain uses TRBV7-2 with TRBJ2-1, with 9 bases identical to TRBD2. The germline CDR1 and CDR2 sequences are SGHTA and FQGNSA. The CDR3 is 13 amino acids. V lost 5 bases and J lost 8; bases outside the gene matches: 4. CDR3 bases: TGTGCCAGCAGCATGGGACTAGCCTATGAGCAGTTCTTC. Its translation is CASSMGLAYEQFF.

A note on this clone: At one end the junction does not follow the germline gene, possibly because of a read error. The chain uses TRBV6-1 and TRBJ2-4; 7 bases map to TRBD2. The CDR3 has 15 residues. CDR1 and CDR2 from the germline V gene are MNHNS and SASEGT. CDR3 loop: CASSEAGRGINSQYF. DNA for the CDR3: TGTGCCAGCAGTGAAGCGGGGAGGGGCATAAACAGTCAGTACTTC.

J is TRBJ2-7 and V is TRBV28; TRBD2 is a possible D gene (5 bases). This CDR3 is built from 16 residues. The ends were cut back, 2 bases at V and 2 bases at J, with 16 bases in the middle. The germline gives CDR1 MDHEN, CDR2 SYDVKM. The chain's CDR3 is CASSLIALDTTYEQYF. CDR3 bases: TGTGCCAGCAGTTTAATAGCGCTCGACACTACCTACGAGCAGTACTTC.

This sequence joins TRBV18 and TRBJ1-5; D is undetermined. V shed 2 bases and J shed 4 bases, with 6 bases lying between them. The germline CDR1 and CDR2 sequences are KGHSH and LQKENI. The CDR3 is 13 residues long. The CDR3 loop is CASSPTRNQPQHF. The DNA of the CDR3 is TGTGCCAGCTCACCAACCAGGAATCAGCCCCAGCATTTT.

The sample holds a few counts of this clone. The chain combines TRBV11-2 with TRBJ2-3, with 12 bases fitting TRBD2. V lost 2 bases and J lost 3; bases outside the gene matches: 9. CDR1 is SGHAT, CDR2 FQNNGV, per germline. The CDR3 is 18 residues long. The CDR3 loop is CASSLRLAGGPRTDTQYF. The CDR3 region has the DNA TGTGCCAGCAGCTTAAGGCTAGCGGGAGGGCCGAGGACAGATACGCAGTATTTT.

The CDR3 spells CASSQTQGAGATEAFF. The CDR3 bases are TGTGCCAGCAGCCAAACGCAGGGGGCGGGGGCGACTGAAGCTTTCTTT. The chain carries TRBV7-2 and TRBJ1-1, with 8 bases matching TRBD1. V lost 5 bases and J lost 5; bases outside the gene matches: 13. CDR1 is SGHTA, CDR2 FQGNSA, per germline. CDR3 size: 16 residues.

The chain couples TRBV15 to TRBJ1-3; tentative D call: TRBD1 (6 bases). This CDR3 spans 18 amino acids. V gave up 5 bases and J gave up 5 bases, with 25 bases separating them. Germline V lookup: CDR1 LNHNV, CDR2 YYDKDF (reference sequence). As DNA, the CDR3 is TGTGCCACCAGCCTCCTGGTGGGACAACGGAGCCAAAGAAACACCATATATTTT. Protein sequence: CATSLLVGQRSQRNTIYF.

The chain is built from TRBV30 and TRBJ1-3, with unresolved D. The CDR3 is made up of 13 amino acids. V was clipped by 4 bases and J by 1 base, with 8 bases between them. Germline CDR1 reads GTSNPN; CDR2 reads SVGIG (reference sequence). This CDR3 reads CAWTQESGNTIYF. The DNA of the CDR3 is TGTGCCTGGACCCAGGAATCTGGAAACACCATATATTTT.

This chain uses TRBV11-1 with TRBJ2-1, with TRBD2 as a possible D gene (7 bases). Trimming stripped 8 bases from V and 2 bases from J, with 13 bases between. The germline CDR1 and CDR2 sequences are SGHAT and FQDESV (reference sequence). The CDR3 spans 14 residues. CDR3 sequence: CASGLGGAYNEQFF. CDR3 nucleotides: TGTGCCAGCGGCCTAGGGGGGGCCTACAATGAGCAGTTCTTC.

The chain is built from TRBV6-1 and TRBJ1-1; TRBD1 agrees at 11 bases. The CDR3 spans 15 residues. Trimming removed 7 bases from V and 3 bases from J; junction bases left unmatched: 7. Germline V gives CDR1 MNHNS, CDR2 SASEGT. CDR3 bases: TGTGCCAGCACACTAGGACAGGGGGCCTACACTGAAGCTTTCTTT. This translates into CASTLGQGAYTEAFF.

This chain connects TRBV5-1 to TRBJ1-4; D unresolved. Between the trimmed V and J ends, which lost 2 bases and 8 bases, there was a span of 16 bases. The CDR3 runs to 15 residues. From germline, CDR1 is SGHRS and CDR2 YFSETQ. In DNA, the CDR3 is TGCGCCAGCAGCTTAGAGGGATGGATTGAAGAAAAACTGTTTTTT. Residues: CASSLEGWIEEKLFF.

The chain combines TRBV28 with TRBJ2-5, with D possibly TRBD2 on 6 matching bases. Germline V CDR1 and CDR2: MDHEN, SYDVKM. This CDR3 comprises 15 residues. Trimming pared 1 base from V and 4 bases from J, leaving 13 bases between. CDR3 in amino acids: CASSLLGPGLETQYF. The DNA of the CDR3 is TGTGCCAGCAGTTTATTGGGGCCGGGACTAGAGACCCAGTACTTC.

This clone was observed a single time. The genes are TRBV11-2 and TRBJ2-1; weak D call: TRBD2 (5 bases). Trimming took off 5 bases at V and 2 bases at J, with 13 bases between the two ends. The CDR3 loop spans 15 amino acids. Germline V gives CDR1 SGHAT, CDR2 FQNNGV. CDR3 protein: CASSPSGPTYNEQFF. As DNA, the CDR3 is TGTGCCAGCAGCCCCAGCGGTCCCACCTACAATGAGCAGTTCTTC.

The table lists this clone with a few counts. V usage is TRBV27 and J usage is TRBJ2-2; no firm D call. This CDR3 contains 14 residues. The ends were cut back, 5 bases at V and 4 bases at J, with 11 bases in the middle. Germline loops: CDR1 MNHEY, CDR2 SMNVEV (reference sequence). CDR3 loop: CASSPQVLTGELFF. CDR3 DNA: TGTGCCAGCAGTCCTCAGGTCCTCACCGGGGAGCTGTTTTTT.

The chain employs TRBV21-1 and TRBJ1-5; the table's D call, TRBD1, has no DNA check behind it. TRBV21-1 is a pseudogene. This CDR3 has 18 amino acids. As DNA, the CDR3 is TGTGCCAGCAGCAGGAAAATTGGGGACAGGAATAGCAATCAGCCCCAGCATTTT. Encoded protein: CASSRKIGDRNSNQPQHF.